A single sample gave rise to the 30 T cell receptor beta chains below, sequenced in a study of OX40 agonist ivuxolimab in advanced cancers. The protocol was immunoSEQ multiplex PCR, while the TCRdb copy is restricted to in-frame clones and leaves out a portion. Here the sample spans over 35,000 clones, roughly nine tenths being singletons. Sample: CD4+ or CD8+ T cells sorted from blood, taken in a trial of the OX40 agonist ivuxolimab. These receptors came from an adult with an advanced solid tumor such as melanoma, head and neck, liver or kidney cancer.

V and J are TRBV4-1 and TRBJ1-6; D perhaps matches TRBD1 (5 bases). Deletions cut 0 bases from V and 5 bases from J, with 14 bases between. The CDR3 contains 17 residues. Germline assignment: CDR1 MGHRA and CDR2 YSYEKL. CDR3 residues: CASSQDLPGPNNSPLHF. CDR3 bases: TGCGCCAGCAGCCAAGACCTTCCAGGGCCAAATAATTCACCCCTCCACTTT.

As regards this clone: Compared with germline, one end of the junction differs, possibly owing to a read error. The rearrangement uses TRBV20-1 and TRBJ1-2, with D maybe TRBD1 (6 bases). Per germline, CDR1 DFQATT and CDR2 SNEGSKA (reference sequence). The CDR3 loop spans 11 amino acids. The CDR3 region is CSARDNRDVNF. The CDR3 coding sequence is TGCAGTGCTAGAGACAACAGGGACGTAAACTTC.

V and J are TRBV19 and TRBJ2-3; 11 nucleotides agree with TRBD2. There are 17 residues in the CDR3. Germline CDR1 and CDR2: LNHDA and SQIVND (reference sequence). V trimming: 2 bases; J trimming: 4 bases; junction bases outside the gene matches: 8. CDR3 amino acids: CASSIITSGRRADTQYF. CDR3 DNA sequence: TGTGCCAGTAGTATAATAACTAGCGGGAGACGGGCAGATACGCAGTATTTT.

In its sample, this clone was seen a few times. CDR3 bases: TGTGCCAGCAGCCTGGACACGAACTCCTATAATTCACCCCTCCACTTT. This codes for CASSLDTNSYNSPLHF. The gene calls are TRBV4-2 and TRBJ1-6, with D possibly TRBD1 on 5 matching bases. The CDR3 is 16 amino acids. The V and J ends lost 4 bases and 0 bases respectively, with 10 bases between them. Germline V gives CDR1 LGHNA, CDR2 YNFKEQ.

The chain has TRBV11-2 and TRBJ2-2, with D possibly called TRBD1 or TRBD2 (6 bases each). Germline-derived CDR1 and CDR2 are SGHAT and FQNNGV. V was trimmed by 6 bases and J by 5 bases, leaving 16 bases between them. The CDR3 length is 15 residues. Here the CDR3 DNA reads TGTGCCAGCAGGGGGGGCAGCCCGGGGACCGGGGAGCTGTTTTTT. Its translation is CASRGGSPGTGELFF.

The chain is built from TRBV10-2 and TRBJ1-4; no reliable D call. This CDR3 has 14 residues. V dropped 7 bases and J dropped 0 bases, with 9 bases sitting between them. Per germline, CDR1 WSHSY and CDR2 SAAADI. CDR3 in amino acids: CASTRYATNEKLFF. The CDR3 nucleotides read TGCGCCAGCACCCGATATGCAACTAATGAAAAACTGTTTTTT.

This clone has just one count. The chain uses TRBV5-4 and TRBJ1-1; D call uncertain. Trimming pared 0 bases from V and 1 base from J, leaving 10 bases between. Germline CDR1 and CDR2: SGHNT and YYREEE (reference sequence). The CDR3 runs to 15 residues. CDR3 sequence: CASSLAGRSNTEAFF. The CDR3 DNA follows: TGTGCCAGCAGCTTGGCCGGCAGATCGAACACTGAAGCTTTCTTT.

This sequence joins TRBV7-9 and TRBJ1-2, with D uncertain. The CDR3 runs to 15 residues. Trimming stripped 1 base from V and 7 bases from J, with 16 bases between. Germline V gene lookup returns CDR1 SEHNR and CDR2 FQNEAQ (reference sequence). Here the CDR3 DNA reads TGTGCCAGCAGCTTAGGGGCGATAGGGTTCGGTGGCTACACCTTC. This translates into CASSLGAIGFGGYTF.

The chain combines TRBV11-2 with TRBJ2-7, with D maybe TRBD2 (6 bases). This CDR3 region has 16 residues. Germline CDR1 is SGHAT and CDR2 is FQNNGV. Trimming stripped 3 bases from V and 1 base from J, with 16 bases between. In DNA form, the CDR3 reads TGTGCCAGCAGCTTCGCCTCTGGAGGGAGATCCTACGAGCAGTACTTC. It specifies CASSFASGGRSYEQYF.

The rearrangement uses TRBV7-8 and TRBJ1-1; D not resolved. The CDR3 runs to 16 residues. Deletions cut 5 bases from V and 1 base from J, with 17 bases between. Germline lookup yields CDR1 SGHVS and CDR2 FQNEAQ. CDR3 region: CASSQAPMLRNTEAFF. CDR3 sequence (DNA): TGTGCCAGCAGCCAAGCCCCTATGCTACGGAACACTGAAGCTTTCTTT.

The chain employs TRBV5-4 and TRBJ2-5; 15 nucleotides agree with TRBD2. The trim removed 4 bases at V and 1 base at J, leaving 5 bases unmatched. Germline V lookup: CDR1 SGHNT, CDR2 YYREEE (reference sequence). This CDR3 contains 17 residues. The CDR3 coding sequence is TGTGCCAGCAGCCCGGGACTAGCGGGGGGCCTCCAAGAGACCCAGTACTTC. Its translation: CASSPGLAGGLQETQYF.

This clone was recorded a few times. The V call is TRBV10-3, the J call TRBJ2-1; TRBD2 aligns across 10 bases. V shed 4 bases, J shed 4 bases, and the junction held 10 bases outside the gene matches. The CDR3 runs to 17 residues. Germline values: CDR1 ENHRY, CDR2 SYGVKD. The CDR3 sequence: CAISALASGRGYNEQFF. The CDR3, as DNA: TGTGCCATCAGTGCCCTGGCGAGCGGGAGGGGTTACAATGAGCAGTTCTTC.

The chain employs TRBV30 and TRBJ1-2; D possibly corresponds to TRBD1 (6 bases). The V end lost 2 bases, the J end lost 4 bases, and 14 bases lay between the germline ends. This CDR3 comprises 14 residues. Looked up from germline, CDR1 is GTSNPN and CDR2 is SVGIG (reference sequence). CDR3 amino acids: CAWSQTGLFYGYTF. Here the CDR3 DNA reads TGTGCCTGGAGTCAAACAGGGCTCTTCTATGGCTACACCTTC.

CDR3 in DNA: TGTGCCTGGAGTCCCCGGACAGGAACTAATGAAAAACTGTTTTTT. Its translation: CAWSPRTGTNEKLFF. The chain carries TRBV30 and TRBJ1-4, with 7 bases lining up with TRBD1. The trim removed 2 bases at V and 1 base at J, leaving 4 bases unmatched. This CDR3 spans 15 amino acids. CDR1 is GTSNPN and CDR2 is SVGIG in the germline V gene (reference sequence).

The genes are TRBV5-6 and TRBJ2-2; TRBD1 is a possible D gene (6 bases). This CDR3 has 15 amino acids. Between the trimmed V and J ends, which lost 0 bases and 4 bases, there was a span of 10 bases. Germline CDR1 is SGHDT and CDR2 is YYEEEE. The CDR3, as DNA: TGTGCCAGCAGCTTGGGGCAGGGGACCACCGGGGAGCTGTTTTTT. Translation: CASSLGQGTTGELFF.

The V and J genes are TRBV15 and TRBJ2-7; 9 bases match TRBD2. CDR3 size: 16 residues. The junction had 7 bases not matched to a gene; V was cut back by 4 bases and J by 0 bases. Germline V gives CDR1 LNHNV, CDR2 YYDKDF (reference sequence). The CDR3 loop reads CATSKLAGASSYEQYF. CDR3 coding DNA: TGTGCCACCAGCAAATTAGCGGGAGCAAGCTCCTACGAGCAGTACTTC.

The V call is TRBV30, the J call TRBJ2-3; 7 bases map to TRBD2. The CDR3 spans 15 residues. The J segment lost 1 base and the V segment lost 3 bases, leaving 7 bases of the junction unmatched. CDR1 is GTSNPN, CDR2 SVGIG, per germline (reference sequence). The CDR3 spells CAWRRLAFGTDTQYF. In nucleotides, the CDR3 is TGTGCCTGGAGAAGACTAGCCTTTGGCACAGATACGCAGTATTTT. Looking up the rest from reference TRBV30 and TRBJ2-3 gives the full variable domain: SQTIHQWPATLVQPVGSPLSLECTVEGTSNPNLYWYRQAAGRGLQLLFYSVGIGQISSEVPQNLSASRPQDRQFILSSKKLLLSDSGFYLCAWRRLAFGTDTQYFGPGTRLTVL.

V and J are TRBV30 and TRBJ1-2; D unclear. CDR3 length: 14 residues. Germline V lookup: CDR1 GTSNPN, CDR2 SVGIG (reference sequence). V was shortened by 0 bases and J by 6 bases, with 14 bases between the two germline ends. CDR3 coding DNA: TGTGCCTGGAGTGTACGTGGAGGATCCAATGGCTACACCTTC. Protein: CAWSVRGGSNGYTF.

This chain connects TRBV15 to TRBJ2-5; 13 bases agree with TRBD2. The germline V gene encodes CDR1 LNHNV and CDR2 YYDKDF (reference sequence). J lost 5 bases, V lost 0 bases, and 9 bases had no gene match. The CDR3 runs to 18 residues. The CDR3 sequence is CATSRDLTSGGADETQYF. The CDR3 DNA reads as TGTGCCACCAGCAGAGATCTCACTAGCGGGGGGGCGGATGAGACCCAGTACTTC.

This chain uses TRBV6-6 with TRBJ1-5, with D uncertain. Germline V gene sequence: CDR1 MNHNY, CDR2 SVGAGI (reference sequence). Trimming shortened V by 5 bases and J by 2 bases, and 7 bases separated the two germline ends. CDR3 length equals 13 residues. The CDR3: CASSPGRNQPQHF. As DNA, the CDR3 is TGTGCCAGCAGTCCCGGGCGCAATCAGCCCCAGCATTTT.

The chain joins TRBV11-2 to TRBJ1-3; D not certain. Germline CDR1 SGHAT, CDR2 FQNNGV. The CDR3 spans 17 residues. Trimming cost V 2 bases and J 4 bases, with 18 bases left between them. DNA of the CDR3: TGTGCCAGCAGCTTACGAGGACGTAGTCCATACGGAAACACCATATATTTT. It specifies CASSLRGRSPYGNTIYF.

The rearrangement uses TRBV6-6 and TRBJ2-1; 12 positions agree with TRBD2. V lost 0 bases and J lost 3; bases outside the gene matches: 0. Per germline, CDR1 MNHNY and CDR2 SVGAGI (reference sequence). The length of the CDR3 is 16 residues. The CDR3 loop reads CASSYSTSGGYNEQFF. The CDR3 DNA is TGTGCCAGCAGTTACTCGACTAGCGGGGGCTACAATGAGCAGTTCTTC.

V and J are TRBV28 and TRBJ2-7, with D perhaps assigned TRBD1 or TRBD2 (5 bases each). The CDR3 is 13 amino acids. Germline lookup yields CDR1 MDHEN and CDR2 SYDVKM. Trimming cost V 7 bases and J 4 bases, with 14 bases left between them. Written as DNA, the CDR3 is TGTGCCAGCATGAGGGGTGCTGGGTACGAGCAGTACTTC. The encoded protein is CASMRGAGYEQYF.

The chain employs TRBV5-8 and TRBJ1-4; D not certain. The CDR3 contains 17 residues. The germline gives CDR1 SGHTS, CDR2 YDEGEE. Deletions cut 4 bases from V and 1 base from J, with 17 bases between. CDR3 sequence (DNA): TGTGCCAGCAGCCCGGACGGGGTAGGGAGAACTAATGAAAAACTGTTTTTT. The encoded protein is CASSPDGVGRTNEKLFF.

The chain couples TRBV19 to TRBJ2-7; maybe TRBD2 (6 bases). Per the germline V gene, CDR1 is LNHDA and CDR2 is SQIVND (reference sequence). This CDR3 is built from 14 residues. V lost 4 bases and J 2 bases, leaving 12 bases between the germline ends. The CDR3 bases are TGTGCCAGTAGTACCGGGCGGGGTACCTACGAGCAGTACTTC. Translation: CASSTGRGTYEQYF.

J is TRBJ1-5 and V is TRBV2; 7 nucleotides align to TRBD1. Germline V CDR1 and CDR2: SNHLY, FYNNEI. This CDR3 is 16 amino acids long. V trimming: 3 bases; J trimming: 4 bases; junction bases outside the gene matches: 9. The CDR3 coding sequence is TGTGCCAGCAGTGAGTCCGCCGCAGGGGGGAATCAGCCCCAGCATTTT. This gives the protein CASSESAAGGNQPQHF.

The CDR3 bases are TGTGCCAGCAGCTTTTTGGGTTCCGGGGAGCTGTTTTTT. Its translation is CASSFLGSGELFF. The chain has TRBV7-9 and TRBJ2-2; D gene ambiguous. V lost 3 bases to trimming and J lost 6 bases, with 8 bases between them. Germline V lookup: CDR1 SEHNR, CDR2 FQNEAQ (reference sequence). There are 13 residues in the CDR3.

The V call is TRBV6-5, the J call TRBJ1-2, with D possibly being TRBD1 (5 bases). The CDR3 is made up of 15 amino acids. Germline CDR1 is MNHEY and CDR2 is SVGAGI. Trimming pared 6 bases from V and 0 bases from J, leaving 14 bases between. CDR3 sequence reads: CASRSGPSANYGYTF. The CDR3 DNA sequence: TGTGCCAGCAGATCAGGGCCCTCAGCTAACTATGGCTACACCTTC.

The table lists this clone with a count of one. The genes are TRBV28 and TRBJ1-6; the D gene is possibly TRBD1 (6 bases). Germline CDR1 reads MDHEN; CDR2 reads SYDVKM. Trimming removed 4 bases from V and 9 bases from J, with 16 bases in between. CDR3 length: 15 residues. Here the CDR3 DNA reads TGTGCCAGCAGTTCTGGGGGGGCAAACCTTTCACCCCTCCACTTT. It yields the protein CASSSGGANLSPLHF.

The V and J genes are TRBV12-5 and TRBJ2-3; 12 nucleotides line up with TRBD2. Germline assignment: CDR1 LGHNT and CDR2 FRNRAP. The CDR3 length is 21 residues. Trimming cost V 0 bases and J 6 bases; bases outside gene matches: 19. DNA for the CDR3: TGTGCTAGTGGTTTGGTAAATGGACTAGCGGGAAGGGCCCAAAAAGAGGATACGCAGTATTTT. Encoded protein: CASGLVNGLAGRAQKEDTQYF.